The present T cell receptor beta chain was sequenced within a study of cytomegalovirus exposure and HLA in healthy donors. The primer mix had 60 Vbeta and 13 Jbeta primers. The table came from immunoSEQ multiplex PCR; TCRdb's copy has only in-frame clones and leaves some out. The sample includes 85,000 to 100,000 clones, approximately 84% seen only once; the top ten take about 5.6%. From germline, CDR1 is SGHNT and CDR2 YYREEE (reference sequence). The trim removed 3 bases at V and 3 bases at J, leaving 12 bases unmatched. The CDR3 has 16 amino acids. The sequence was obtained from a young woman in good health and CMV-seropositive. J is TRBJ2-7 and V is TRBV5-4, with TRBD2 matching 7 bases. The sample taken for sequencing was PBMCs. CDR3 region: CASSSESGLEIYEQYF. The CDR3 DNA follows: TGTGCCAGCAGCTCTGAGTCCGGACTAGAGATCTACGAGCAGTACTTC.